Listed below are T cell receptor beta chains from one sample, sequenced in a study of brain T cells in children with intractable seizures. Data came from immunoSEQ multiplex PCR; TCRdb stores just in-frame clones and leaves some out. This table has hundreds of thousands of clones, roughly 92% appearing once. The material sequenced was peripheral blood, taken less than 6 months after surgery. These receptor sequences come from a boy under two years old with tuberous sclerosis and intractable seizures. The CDR3 runs from the conserved cysteine through the conserved F or W. D genes are given only for firm matches. Size is omitted from some rows. Given values are once, few, many or a class for expanded clones.

clone size: -; J gene: TRBJ2-3; V gene: TRBV9; D gene: TRBD2; CDR3 protein: CASSEAGTSLADTQYF; CDR3 DNA: TGTGCCAGCAGCGAAGCCGGGACTAGCCTGGCAGATACGCAGTATTTT
clone size: -; J gene: TRBJ2-1; V gene: TRBV10-2; D gene: TRBD2; CDR3 protein: CASTPRLAEYNEQFF; CDR3 DNA: TGCGCCAGCACCCCCAGACTAGCGGAATACAATGAGCAGTTCTTC
clone size: -; J gene: TRBJ1-1; V gene: TRBV19; D gene: TRBD1; CDR3 protein: CASNRQGRTEAFF; CDR3 DNA: TGTGCCAGTAACCGACAGGGGCGAACTGAAGCTTTCTTT
clone size: few; J gene: TRBJ2-2; V gene: TRBV15; D gene: -; CDR3 protein: CATRASHSGELFF; CDR3 DNA: TGTGCCACCCGAGCTAGCCACTCCGGGGAGCTGTTTTTT
clone size: -; J gene: TRBJ1-1; V gene: TRBV12-3/TRBV12-4; D gene: TRBD1; CDR3 protein: CASKDRATQAFF; CDR3 DNA: TGTGCCAGCAAGGACAGGGCAACTCAAGCTTTCTTT
clone size: -; J gene: TRBJ2-3; V gene: TRBV10-1; D gene: TRBD2; CDR3 protein: CASSLTSGGDPDTQYF; CDR3 DNA: TGCGCCAGCAGCCTGACTAGCGGGGGGGATCCAGATACGCAGTATTTT
clone size: -; J gene: TRBJ2-3; V gene: TRBV3-1/TRBV3-2; D gene: TRBD2; CDR3 protein: CASSESGRLDTQYF; CDR3 DNA: TGTGCCAGCAGCGAAAGCGGGAGGCTAGATACGCAGTATTTT
clone size: -; J gene: TRBJ2-2; V gene: TRBV5-1; D gene: -; CDR3 protein: CASRIPRESVAAGELFF; CDR3 DNA: TGCGCCAGCCGTATCCCGCGGGAATCAGTCGCGGCCGGGGAGCTGTTTTTT
clone size: -; J gene: TRBJ2-3; V gene: TRBV9; D gene: -; CDR3 protein: CASSVSSTDTQYF; CDR3 DNA: TGTGCCAGCAGCGTGAGTAGCACAGATACGCAGTATTTT
clone size: -; J gene: TRBJ2-7; V gene: TRBV19; D gene: TRBD1; CDR3 protein: CASGETGGNEQYF; CDR3 DNA: TGTGCCAGTGGGGAGACAGGGGGCAACGAGCAGTACTTC
clone size: -; J gene: TRBJ1-1; V gene: TRBV5-4; D gene: -; CDR3 protein: CASSLDRVTEAFF; CDR3 DNA: TGTGCCAGCAGCTTGGACAGGGTCACTGAAGCTTTCTTT
clone size: -; J gene: TRBJ1-2; V gene: TRBV9; D gene: -; CDR3 protein: CASSQTPGGYTF; CDR3 DNA: TGTGCCAGCAGTCAGACCCCGGGTGGCTACACCTTC
clone size: -; J gene: TRBJ1-3; V gene: TRBV2; D gene: -; CDR3 protein: CASTETSSGNTIYF; CDR3 DNA: TGTGCCAGCACTGAGACTAGCTCTGGAAACACCATATATTTT
clone size: -; J gene: TRBJ1-2; V gene: TRBV4-1; D gene: TRBD1; CDR3 protein: CASSQDSDRGHNYGYTF; CDR3 DNA: TGCGCCAGCAGCCAAGATTCGGACAGGGGGCATAACTATGGCTACACCTTC
clone size: -; J gene: TRBJ2-5; V gene: TRBV6-5; D gene: TRBD2; CDR3 protein: CASSKPGLAGETQYF; CDR3 DNA: TGTGCCAGCAGTAAGCCGGGACTAGCGGGAGAGACCCAGTACTTC
clone size: -; J gene: TRBJ2-5; V gene: TRBV7-9; D gene: TRBD2; CDR3 protein: CASSIASGSRETQYF; CDR3 DNA: TGTGCCAGCAGTATCGCTAGCGGGAGTAGGGAGACCCAGTACTTC
clone size: -; J gene: TRBJ2-7; V gene: TRBV6-4; D gene: TRBD2; CDR3 protein: CHSSGSYEQYF; CDR3 DNA: TGTCACTCTAGCGGGTCCTACGAGCAGTACTTC
clone size: -; J gene: TRBJ1-1; V gene: TRBV11-3; D gene: -; CDR3 protein: CASSPSETEAFF; CDR3 DNA: TGTGCCAGCAGCCCATCGGAGACTGAAGCTTTCTTT
clone size: few; J gene: TRBJ1-5; V gene: TRBV10-3; D gene: -; CDR3 protein: CAISELDQPQHF; CDR3 DNA: TGTGCCATCAGTGAGTTAGATCAGCCCCAGCATTTT
clone size: few; J gene: TRBJ2-7; V gene: TRBV4-2; D gene: TRBD1; CDR3 protein: CASSQGRTGDYEQYF; CDR3 DNA: TGTGCCAGCAGCCAAGGTCGGACAGGGGATTACGAGCAGTACTTC
clone size: -; J gene: TRBJ2-6; V gene: TRBV18; D gene: -; CDR3 protein: CASSPPSGANVLTF; CDR3 DNA: TGTGCCAGCTCACCCCCGTCTGGGGCCAACGTCCTGACTTTC
clone size: -; J gene: TRBJ2-3; V gene: TRBV7-2; D gene: TRBD2; CDR3 protein: CASSPIAGGSYTQYF; CDR3 DNA: TGTGCCAGCAGCCCCATAGCGGGGGGGTCATATACGCAGTATTTT
clone size: -; J gene: TRBJ1-1; V gene: TRBV11-2; D gene: -; CDR3 protein: CASSLDLKPLDGFF; CDR3 DNA: TGTGCCAGCAGCTTAGATCTTAAACCCCTTGATGGTTTCTTT
clone size: -; J gene: TRBJ1-1; V gene: TRBV19; D gene: -; CDR3 protein: CASSQILNTEAFF; CDR3 DNA: TGTGCCAGTAGCCAAATACTGAACACTGAAGCTTTCTTT
clone size: -; J gene: TRBJ2-1; V gene: TRBV30; D gene: TRBD2; CDR3 protein: CACITGGWNEQFF; CDR3 DNA: TGTGCCTGCATAACGGGAGGGTGGAATGAGCAGTTCTTC
clone size: -; J gene: TRBJ2-7; V gene: TRBV2; D gene: -; CDR3 protein: CASSRRAEGEQYF; CDR3 DNA: TGTGCCAGCAGTCGCCGGGCCGAAGGGGAGCAGTACTTC
clone size: once; J gene: TRBJ2-5; V gene: TRBV7-7; D gene: TRBD1; CDR3 protein: CASSLAGTGVETQYF; CDR3 DNA: TGTGCTAGCAGCTTAGCGGGGACAGGGGTAGAGACCCAGTACTTC
clone size: -; J gene: TRBJ2-7; V gene: TRBV5-6; D gene: -; CDR3 protein: CASTPTGTDSAYEQYF; CDR3 DNA: TGTGCCAGCACCCCTACGGGGACGGATAGCGCCTACGAGCAGTACTTC
clone size: -; J gene: TRBJ2-1; V gene: TRBV24-1; D gene: -; CDR3 protein: CATSDLFMNEQFF; CDR3 DNA: TGTGCCACCAGTGATTTGTTTATGAATGAGCAGTTCTTC
clone size: -; J gene: TRBJ2-5; V gene: TRBV30; D gene: TRBD1; CDR3 protein: CAWSVPGGVETQYF; CDR3 DNA: TGTGCCTGGAGTGTCCCAGGGGGCGTAGAGACCCAGTACTTC
clone size: once; J gene: TRBJ2-2; V gene: TRBV7-3; D gene: TRBD1; CDR3 protein: CASSRQGSFTGELFF; CDR3 DNA: TGTGCCAGCAGCCGACAGGGGTCCTTCACCGGGGAGCTGTTTTTT
clone size: -; J gene: TRBJ1-1; V gene: TRBV7-2; D gene: -; CDR3 protein: CASSLGVHGTEAFF; CDR3 DNA: TGTGCCAGCAGCTTAGGGGTTCACGGGACTGAAGCTTTCTTT
clone size: -; J gene: TRBJ1-2; V gene: TRBV5-1; D gene: TRBD1; CDR3 protein: CASSLGTGDYGYTF; CDR3 DNA: TGCGCCAGCAGCTTGGGTACAGGGGACTATGGCTACACCTTC
clone size: -; J gene: TRBJ2-3; V gene: TRBV27; D gene: -; CDR3 protein: CASSTRDGERTDTQYF; CDR3 DNA: TGTGCCAGCAGTACTCGGGACGGGGAACGCACAGATACGCAGTATTTT
clone size: -; J gene: TRBJ1-1; V gene: TRBV7-9; D gene: -; CDR3 protein: CASSWTENTEAFF; CDR3 DNA: TGTGCCAGCAGTTGGACAGAGAACACTGAAGCTTTCTTT
clone size: -; J gene: TRBJ2-1; V gene: TRBV4-1; D gene: -; CDR3 protein: CASSQVGRLYNEQFF; CDR3 DNA: TGCGCCAGCAGCCAAGTTGGCAGGCTGTACAATGAGCAGTTCTTC
clone size: -; J gene: TRBJ1-4; V gene: TRBV27; D gene: TRBD1; CDR3 protein: CASSLYRGLEKLFF; CDR3 DNA: TGTGCCAGCAGTTTATACAGGGGGCTTGAAAAACTGTTTTTT
clone size: -; J gene: TRBJ1-3; V gene: TRBV4-1; D gene: -; CDR3 protein: CASSHPKYHREGNTIYF; CDR3 DNA: TGCGCCAGCAGCCATCCAAAATACCACCGCGAGGGAAACACCATATATTTT
clone size: -; J gene: TRBJ1-2; V gene: TRBV7-2; D gene: -; CDR3 protein: CASSPGGTTTYGYTF; CDR3 DNA: TGTGCCAGCAGCCCTGGGGGCACTACGACGTATGGCTACACCTTC
clone size: -; J gene: TRBJ2-7; V gene: TRBV7-9; D gene: -; CDR3 protein: CASSLVAYEQYF; CDR3 DNA: TGTGCCAGCAGCTTAGTGGCCTACGAGCAGTACTTC
clone size: -; J gene: TRBJ2-3; V gene: TRBV5-1; D gene: -; CDR3 protein: CASKYGGGDRTDTQYF; CDR3 DNA: TGCGCCAGCAAATATGGAGGGGGCGACCGCACAGATACGCAGTATTTT
clone size: once; J gene: TRBJ1-2; V gene: TRBV30; D gene: -; CDR3 protein: CAWSNTVPRGYTF; CDR3 DNA: TGTGCCTGGAGTAATACGGTACCGCGGGGCTACACCTTC
clone size: -; J gene: TRBJ2-6; V gene: TRBV25-1; D gene: -; CDR3 protein: CASTNRASGANVLTF; CDR3 DNA: TGTGCCAGCACCAATAGGGCCTCTGGGGCCAACGTCCTGACTTTC
clone size: -; J gene: TRBJ2-3; V gene: TRBV9; D gene: TRBD2; CDR3 protein: CASSVGTSGSTDTQYF; CDR3 DNA: TGTGCCAGCAGCGTAGGGACTAGCGGGAGCACAGATACGCAGTATTTT
clone size: few; J gene: TRBJ1-5; V gene: TRBV10-2; D gene: TRBD1; CDR3 protein: CASGQGIVEPQHF; CDR3 DNA: TGCGCCAGCGGACAGGGGATTGTTGAGCCCCAGCATTTT
clone size: -; J gene: TRBJ2-5; V gene: TRBV6-5; D gene: -; CDR3 protein: CASSSGTQYQETQYF; CDR3 DNA: TGTGCCAGCAGCTCCGGGACACAGTACCAAGAGACCCAGTACTTC
clone size: -; J gene: TRBJ1-2; V gene: TRBV28; D gene: -; CDR3 protein: CASSLRNYGYTF; CDR3 DNA: TGTGCCAGCAGTCTCCGAAACTATGGCTACACCTTC
clone size: -; J gene: TRBJ1-6; V gene: TRBV5-1; D gene: TRBD1; CDR3 protein: CASSAGDRGHSPLHF; CDR3 DNA: TGCGCCAGCAGCGCCGGGGACAGGGGGCATTCACCCCTCCACTTT